The rows below give T cell receptor beta chains drawn from one sample of a study of beta chain features in type 1 diabetes. The data were produced by immunoSEQ multiplex PCR, yet TCRdb's version contains in-frame clones alone and is incomplete. The table records roughly 610,000 clones, 15% to 17% of them present only once. Sequencing was performed on naive CD4+ T cells from blood. The receptors here all came from a man in his late teens or twenties in good health. The CDR3 runs from the conserved cysteine through the conserved F or W. A D gene is named only where the DNA matches it firmly. Not every row has a clone size; where given, it reads once, few, many or a size class.

D gene | clone size | J gene | V gene | CDR3 DNA | CDR3 protein
TRBD1 | . | TRBJ2-7 | TRBV27 | TGTGCCAGCAGTACAGGGGGATCCTACGAGCAGTACTTC | CASSTGGSYEQYF
TRBD2 | few | TRBJ2-1 | TRBV2 | TGTGCCAGCAGTGAAATAGCGGGGTACTACAATGAGCAGTTCTTC | CASSEIAGYYNEQFF
TRBD1 | few | TRBJ2-1 | TRBV19 | TGTGCCAGTAGTATAGGTCCGGGACAGGCCTACAATGAGCAGTTCTTC | CASSIGPGQAYNEQFF
. | . | TRBJ1-1 | TRBV5-6 | TGTGCCAGCAGCCGCGGGACCCATGAAGCTTTCTTT | CASSRGTHEAFF
. | few | TRBJ1-4 | TRBV2 | TGTGCCAGCGGGCCCATTCCCAAGGGTGAAAAACTGTTTTTT | CASGPIPKGEKLFF
. | few | TRBJ1-5 | TRBV1 | TGCACCAGCAGCCAAGATGACCCCGGGACAGGGAACGAGCCCCAGCATTTT | CTSSQDDPGTGNEPQHF
TRBD1 | . | TRBJ2-7 | TRBV15 | TGTGCCACCAGCAGAGGCCCCGGGACAGACTACGAGCAGTACTTC | CATSRGPGTDYEQYF
TRBD2 | . | TRBJ2-4 | TRBV4-2 | TGTGCCAGCAGCCAAGATAGGGGAGGGGCCAAAAACATTCAGTACTTC | CASSQDRGGAKNIQYF
TRBD1 | . | TRBJ1-3 | TRBV4-1 | TGCGCCAGCAGCCATCCACAGGGGACTTCTGGAAACACCATATATTTT | CASSHPQGTSGNTIYF
TRBD1 | . | TRBJ2-7 | TRBV6-4 | TGTGCCAGCAGTGACCATGACAGGGGACGGCCCTACGAGCAGTACTTC | CASSDHDRGRPYEQYF
. | . | TRBJ2-7 | TRBV7-9 | TGTGCCAGCAGCTTAAGGCCCGGGGAGCAGTACTTC | CASSLRPGEQYF
. | few | TRBJ1-1 | TRBV6-1 | TGTGCCAGCAGTGAACGGTGGAGCACTGAAGCTTTCTTT | CASSERWSTEAFF
TRBD2 | . | TRBJ2-3 | TRBV5-4 | TGTGCCAGCAGCTTGACTAGCGGGACCAACAATACGCAGTATTTT | CASSLTSGTNNTQYF
TRBD1 | . | TRBJ1-4 | TRBV10-3 | TGTGCCATCAGTGAGTGGGGACAGGGGAGCGAAAAACTGTTTTTT | CAISEWGQGSEKLFF
. | . | TRBJ1-2 | TRBV10-3 | TGTGCCATCAGTGAGAGATCAGGGACCTATGGCTACACCTTC | CAISERSGTYGYTF
. | few | TRBJ2-7 | TRBV5-1 | TGCGCCAGCAGCCTTAGGGGCAGCGAGCAGTACTTC | CASSLRGSEQYF